This TCR beta chain was captured by sequencing in a study of cytomegalovirus exposure and HLA in healthy donors. CDR3 length equals 16 residues. The V gene end was trimmed by 0 bases and the J gene end by 5 bases; junction bases not matched to a gene: 8. The germline V gene encodes CDR1 MNHNY and CDR2 SVGAGI (reference sequence). This table comes from immunoSEQ multiplex PCR, and its TCRdb copy is limited to in-frame clones, with some not included. The table records under 85,000 clones, 90% to 95% of them present only once. V gene TRBV6-6 combines with J gene TRBJ2-5; 8 bases fit TRBD1. Sequences were obtained from PBMCs. This receptor was taken from a woman under 30 in good health and CMV-seronegative. The DNA of the CDR3 is TGTGCCAGCAGTTACTCGGACAGGGTCGGTGCGGAGACCCAGTACTTC. Translation: CASSYSDRVGAETQYF.